The rows below give T cell receptor beta chains drawn from one sample of a study of shared clonotypes between healthy human individuals. Measured with immunoSEQ multiplex PCR; TCRdb has only the in-frame clones, and not every one. The table records around 2,000,000 clones, around 96% of them present only once. The sample comprised naive CD8+ T cells sorted from blood. Receptor source: a man aged 18 to 35 in good health. Each CDR3 is given with its conserved first and last residue. Fields, in order: D gene, clone size, J gene, V gene, CDR3 DNA, CDR3 protein. The D gene is left open where the match is weak. Some rows have no size entry. The others give once, few or many, or a class for an expanded clone.

TRBD1 once TRBJ2-7 TRBV5-4 TGTGCCAGCAGCTTGGGACAGGGGTCGGCCTACGAGCAGTACTTC CASSLGQGSAYEQYF
TRBD2 once TRBJ2-3 TRBV2 TGTGCCAGCAGGCCGGGACTAGCGGGCACAGATACGCAGTATTTT CASRPGLAGTDTQYF
- once TRBJ2-7 TRBV5-1 TGCGCCAGCAGACAAGGCCTACAGGTTTTTGGCTACGAGCAGTACTTC CASRQGLQVFGYEQYF
- few TRBJ2-5 TRBV28 TGTGCCAGCAGCCGCGACAACCAAGAGACCCAGTACTTC CASSRDNQETQYF
- - TRBJ2-6 TRBV25-1 TGTGCCAGCAGTGAATGGAAGGAAAGCTCTGGGGCCAACGTCCTGACTTTC CASSEWKESSGANVLTF
- - TRBJ2-7 TRBV6-5 TGTGCCAGCAGTTGGCCCGAGCAGTACTTC CASSWPEQYF
- - TRBJ2-4 TRBV20-1 TGCAGTGCTAGAGATCGAGGACACCAGTACTTC CSARDRGHQYF
- - TRBJ2-3 TRBV5-1 TGCGCCAGCAGCTTGGGACAGACTACTCCCACAGATACGCAGTATTTT CASSLGQTTPTDTQYF
- - TRBJ2-1 TRBV7-9 TGTGCCAGCAGCTTAGAAGGCCCCAGTTTCTGGGAGCAGTTCTTC CASSLEGPSFWEQFF
TRBD2 - TRBJ2-5 TRBV6-5 TGTGCCAGCAGTTACCGACTAGCGCAAGAGACCCAGTACTTC CASSYRLAQETQYF
- few TRBJ2-6 TRBV7-7 TGTGCTAGCAGCTTAGAGACCGGTGGGGCCAACGTCCTGACTTTC CASSLETGGANVLTF
- - TRBJ2-5 TRBV6-5 TGTGCCAGCGGGGACGGGACCCAGTACTTC CASGDGTQYF
- - TRBJ2-1 TRBV7-2 TGTGCCAGCAGCTTAGGCTTCACTGGGGAGCAGTTCTTC CASSLGFTGEQFF